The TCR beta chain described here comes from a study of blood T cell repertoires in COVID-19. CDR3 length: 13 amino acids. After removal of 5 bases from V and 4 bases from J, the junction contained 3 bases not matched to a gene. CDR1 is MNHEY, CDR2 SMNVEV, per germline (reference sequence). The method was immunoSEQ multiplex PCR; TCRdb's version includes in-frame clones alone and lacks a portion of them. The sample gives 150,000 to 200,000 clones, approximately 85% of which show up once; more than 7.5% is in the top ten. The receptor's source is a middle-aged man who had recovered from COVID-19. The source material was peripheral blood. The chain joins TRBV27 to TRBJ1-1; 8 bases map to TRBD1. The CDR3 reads CASSRQGITEAFF. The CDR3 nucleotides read TGTGCCAGCAGTCGACAGGGGATCACTGAAGCTTTCTTT.